The 5 T cell receptor beta chains presented below share a single source sample, sequenced in a study of spatial heterogeneity in lung cancer. Whole-study findings and limits: Tumor mutation counts were tracked by expanded intratumoral alpha and beta TCR counts.

One entry per CDR3 protein, called by TCRdb with MiXCR from the 5' RACE reads. The profile covers around 20,000 distinct CDR3 sequences, with approximately 3% appearing a single time and approximately 7.7% taken by the ten largest. The time point was: sample taken at primary tumor resection. These TCRs are of unknown antigen specificity. Sequenced here: lung tumor tissue, sampled at surgery. These receptor sequences come from a male donor with early-stage non-small cell lung cancer.

This clonotype was observed at least ten times. The rearrangement joins TRBV29-1 to TRBJ2-3; D is unresolved. The V gene's germline CDR1 is SQVTM and CDR2 ANQGSEA. The CDR3 totals 14 residues. V was trimmed by 4 bases and J by 1 base, leaving 12 bases between them. CDR3 amino acids: CSVVFSSGTDTQYF. CDR3 nucleotides: TGCAGCGTTGTATTCAGTTCTGGCACAGATACGCAGTATTTT.

In this sample, this clonotype turned up many times. V gene TRBV7-2 combines with J gene TRBJ2-5; the D is unclear. This CDR3 is 12 amino acids long. V was cut by 4 bases and J by 5 bases, with 8 bases left in between. Germline V gene lookup returns CDR1 SGHTA and CDR2 FQGNSA. In DNA, the CDR3 is TGTGCCAGCAGCTCCGGGTTGGAGACCCAGTACTTC. Amino acids: CASSSGLETQYF.

This clonotype appeared many times. The rearrangement uses TRBV7-6 and TRBJ2-5; 8 positions agree with TRBD1. Looked up from germline, CDR1 is SGHVS and CDR2 is FNYEAQ. This CDR3 has 12 amino acids. V was clipped by 5 bases and J by 8 bases; unmatched bases: 4. The CDR3 DNA sequence: TGTGCCAGCAGCGGAGACAGGGGAACCCAGTACTTC. As protein: CASSGDRGTQYF.

The V and J genes are TRBV7-6 and TRBJ2-1; tentative D call: TRBD1 (6 bases). V gave up 4 bases and J gave up 7 bases, with 20 bases separating them. This CDR3 region has 16 residues. Germline V gene sequence: CDR1 SGHVS, CDR2 FNYEAQ. CDR3 bases: TGTGCCAGCAGCTCCGGGGCAGGGGTCCCCCTGAATGAGCAGTTCTTC. Amino acid sequence: CASSSGAGVPLNEQFF.

This clonotype was recorded many times. The V gene is TRBV20-1, the J gene TRBJ2-3; no firm D call. CDR1 DFQATT and CDR2 SNEGSKA come from the germline V gene (reference sequence). The V gene lost 5 bases and the J gene lost 0 bases, with 15 bases spanning the gap. CDR3 size: 15 residues. The CDR3 spells CSARQRIYSTDTQYF. The CDR3 DNA reads as TGCAGTGCTCGACAACGTATATATAGCACAGATACGCAGTATTTT.